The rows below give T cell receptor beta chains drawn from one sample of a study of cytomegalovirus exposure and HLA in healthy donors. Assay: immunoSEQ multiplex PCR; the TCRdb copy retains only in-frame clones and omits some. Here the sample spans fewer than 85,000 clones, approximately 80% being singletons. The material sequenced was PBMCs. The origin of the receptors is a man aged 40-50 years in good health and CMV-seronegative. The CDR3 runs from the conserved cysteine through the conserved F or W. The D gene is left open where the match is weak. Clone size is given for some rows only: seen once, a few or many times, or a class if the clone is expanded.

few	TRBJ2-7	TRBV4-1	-	TGCGCCAGCAGTGGCGGGGACTACGAGCAGTACTTC	CASSGGDYEQYF
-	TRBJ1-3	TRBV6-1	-	TGTGCCAGCACTTTCCAGGGAAACTCTGGAAACACCATATATTTT	CASTFQGNSGNTIYF
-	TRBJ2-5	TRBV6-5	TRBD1	TGTGCCAGCAGGAAATGGACAGGGGGCGTAGAGACCCAGTACTTC	CASRKWTGGVETQYF
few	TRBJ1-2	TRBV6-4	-	TGTGCCAGCAGTGACTCCAATAACTATGGCTACACCTTC	CASSDSNNYGYTF
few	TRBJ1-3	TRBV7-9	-	TGTGCCAGCAGCCTGTCCACCATATATTTT	CASSLSTIYF
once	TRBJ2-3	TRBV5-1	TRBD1	TGCGCCAGCAGCTTGTTGACAGGGGGAGGCACAGATACGCAGTATTTT	CASSLLTGGGTDTQYF
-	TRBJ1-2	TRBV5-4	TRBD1	TGTGCCAGCAGCGAGGGACAGGGGAAGGGCTATGGCTACACCTTC	CASSEGQGKGYGYTF
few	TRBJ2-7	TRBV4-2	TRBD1	TGTGCCAGCAGCCAGAGGACAGGGGACTCCTACGAGCAGTACTTC	CASSQRTGDSYEQYF
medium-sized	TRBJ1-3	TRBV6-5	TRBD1	TGTGCCAGCAGTCCGACCATACAGGGGACCAGCACCATATATTTT	CASSPTIQGTSTIYF
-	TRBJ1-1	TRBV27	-	TGTGCCAGCAGTTTCAGTGTCGGGGCTGAAGCTTTCTTT	CASSFSVGAEAFF
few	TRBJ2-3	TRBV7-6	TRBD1	TGTGCCAGCAGCCAACGACAGGGGGCAAGAAGCACAGATACGCAGTATTTT	CASSQRQGARSTDTQYF
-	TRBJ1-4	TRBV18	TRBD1	TGTGCCAGCTCACCGGACAGGGATTTTGCAACTAATGAAAAACTGTTTTTT	CASSPDRDFATNEKLFF
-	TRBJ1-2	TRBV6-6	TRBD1	TGTGCCAGCAGTTACTCGACCGGACAGGGTGATGGCTACACCTTC	CASSYSTGQGDGYTF
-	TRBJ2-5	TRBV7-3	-	TGTGCCAGCAGCTTAAGTTCCGGGAGTGGAGAGACCCAGTACTTC	CASSLSSGSGETQYF
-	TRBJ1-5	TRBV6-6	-	TGTGCCAGCAGGCAAGGGGCCAGGAATCAGCCCCAGCATTTT	CASRQGARNQPQHF
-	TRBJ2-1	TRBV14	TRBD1	TGTGCCAGCAGCCCCCTACGGTCGGGACGCCAGGGGGATGAGCAGTTCTTC	CASSPLRSGRQGDEQFF
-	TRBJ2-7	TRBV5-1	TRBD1	TGCGCCAGCAGCTTGGGGGTGACAGGGACCTACGAGCAGTACTTC	CASSLGVTGTYEQYF
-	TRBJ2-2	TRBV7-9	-	TGTGCCAGCAGCCCCCGAAGGTGGCAGGGCCAGAACACCGGGGAGCTGTTTTTT	CASSPRRWQGQNTGELFF
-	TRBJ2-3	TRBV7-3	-	TGTGCCAGCAGCTTAGGGCGCACAGATACGCAGTATTTT	CASSLGRTDTQYF
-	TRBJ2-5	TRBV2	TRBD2	TGTGCCAGCAGTGAACCAGCGGGGGGTTCGGAGACCCAGTACTTC	CASSEPAGGSETQYF
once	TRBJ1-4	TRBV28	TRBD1	TGTGCCAGCAGTGAAGGGACAGGCGGGAATGAAAAACTGTTTTTT	CASSEGTGGNEKLFF
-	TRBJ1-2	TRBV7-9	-	TGTGCCAGCAGCCCTGGGAGGCCCCTATCGGGCTACACCTTC	CASSPGRPLSGYTF
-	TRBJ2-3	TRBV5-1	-	TGCGCCAGCAGCCCTCTGGGGCGGGGCACCCGCACAGATACGCAGTATTTT	CASSPLGRGTRTDTQYF
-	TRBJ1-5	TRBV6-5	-	TGTGCCAGCAGTTACTCGGAACAGGGCAATCAGCCCCAGCATTTT	CASSYSEQGNQPQHF
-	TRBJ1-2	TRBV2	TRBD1	TGTGCCAGCTGGGGGGGACAGGGGGCGAAGGGCTACACCTTC	CASWGGQGAKGYTF
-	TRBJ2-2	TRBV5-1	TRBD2	TGCGCCAGCAGCTTGTCCAGCGGGGGAAGATCCGGGGAGCTGTTTTTT	CASSLSSGGRSGELFF
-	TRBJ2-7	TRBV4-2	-	TGTGCCAGCAGCCAGGGGGACTTTAGCTCCTACGAGCAGTACTTC	CASSQGDFSSYEQYF
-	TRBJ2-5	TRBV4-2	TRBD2	TGTGCCAGCAGCCAAGTAACTAGCGGGGGGGCGGGAGAGACCCAGTACTTC	CASSQVTSGGAGETQYF
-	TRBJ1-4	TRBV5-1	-	TGCGCCAGCAGCTCGGACAGCACTAATGAAAAACTGTTTTTT	CASSSDSTNEKLFF
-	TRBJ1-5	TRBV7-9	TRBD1	TGTGCCAGCAGCTCGGGACAGTCAAAAGGTATCAATCAGCCCCAGCATTTT	CASSSGQSKGINQPQHF
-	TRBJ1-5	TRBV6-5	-	TGTGCCACCCAAAGGGGTGGGGAGGGTTACCAGCCCCAGCATTTT	CATQRGGEGYQPQHF
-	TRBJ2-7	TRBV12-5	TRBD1	TGTGCTAGTGGATGGGACAGCACCTACGAGCAGTACTTC	CASGWDSTYEQYF
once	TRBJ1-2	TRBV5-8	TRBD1	TGTGCCAGCAGCTTGAACAGGGGTGGCTACACCTTC	CASSLNRGGYTF
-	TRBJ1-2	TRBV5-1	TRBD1	TGCGCCAGCAGCTTGAGGCAGGGGGACTATGGCTACACCTTC	CASSLRQGDYGYTF
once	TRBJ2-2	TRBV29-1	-	TGCAGCGTTCACCAGGGAACCGGGGAGCTGTTTTTT	CSVHQGTGELFF
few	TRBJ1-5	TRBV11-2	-	TGTGCCAGCAGCCTAGGGGGGGGGACGGAGAATCAGCCCCAGCATTTT	CASSLGGGTENQPQHF
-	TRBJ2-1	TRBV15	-	TGTGCCACCAGCCCAAAGAGGGCGTCGGAGATCAATGAGCAGTTCTTC	CATSPKRASEINEQFF
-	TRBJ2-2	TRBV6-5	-	TGTGCCAGCAGTTCCGGGGGACAGCCGAACACCGGGGAGCTGTTTTTT	CASSSGGQPNTGELFF
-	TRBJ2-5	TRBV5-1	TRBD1	TGCGCCAGCAGCCTAAACCAGGGGGTCATTCAAGAGACCCAGTACTTC	CASSLNQGVIQETQYF
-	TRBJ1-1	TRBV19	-	TGTGCCAGTCGGACAGAGTTAATGAACACTGAAGCTTTCTTT	CASRTELMNTEAFF
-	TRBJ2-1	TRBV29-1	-	TGCAGCGCTTCTAGGATGGGTTACAATGAGCAGTTCTTC	CSASRMGYNEQFF
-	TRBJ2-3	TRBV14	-	-	CASSQVAVGTQYF
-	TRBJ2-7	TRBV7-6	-	TGTGCCAGCAGCGCCACAGGGTACTACGAGCAGTACTTC	CASSATGYYEQYF
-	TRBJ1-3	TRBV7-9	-	TGTGCCAGCATCGCGACAGGCCCCTCGTACGGAAACACCATATATTTT	CASIATGPSYGNTIYF
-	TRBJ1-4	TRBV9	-	TGTGCCAGCAGCCAGTTTCTTAATGAAAAACTGTTTTTT	CASSQFLNEKLFF
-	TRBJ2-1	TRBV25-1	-	TGTGCCACCAAATCCATGGACGGGACTTCGTACAATGAGCAGTTCTTC	CATKSMDGTSYNEQFF
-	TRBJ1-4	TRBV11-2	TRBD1	TGTGCCAGCAGCTTGGATACAGGGGGCTATGAAAAACTGTTTTTT	CASSLDTGGYEKLFF
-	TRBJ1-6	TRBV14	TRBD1	TGTGCCAGCAGCCAGGACCGGGACAGTCAAAATTCACCCCTCCACTTT	CASSQDRDSQNSPLHF
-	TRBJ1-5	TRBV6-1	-	TGTGCCAGCAGTGAAGTGGGTGGAGGGGCGAGCAATCAGCCCCAGCATTTT	CASSEVGGGASNQPQHF